This TCR beta chain was captured in a study of identical twins. The germline CDR1 and CDR2 sequences are LNHNV and YYDKDF (reference sequence). Trimming cost V 1 base and J 7 bases; bases outside gene matches: 7. The CDR3 consists of 14 residues. MiXCR was run by TCRdb on the 5' RACE reads, yielding one entry per CDR3 protein. The profile shows 500,000 or so distinct CDR3 sequences, less than 25% of them singletons. Whole-study findings and limits: Twins shared beta out-of-frame sequences in excess, but this excess was weaker.

As concerns this clonotype: Its antigen remains unknown.

This sample also appeared in a second study, on T cells expressing NK-cell markers. As that study records: HCMV serostatus: seven of eight sequenced donors positive, one negative. HCMV specificity was not established for the expanded NKG2C+ T cell clones.

Sequencing was done on a sample of CD4+ T cells sorted from blood. V and J are TRBV15 and TRBJ2-7, with 7 bases lining up with TRBD2. This TCR came from a woman aged 18 to 35 in good health. The CDR3 DNA follows: TGTGCCACCAGCAGAGCTGGGGCGGGGGAGGAGCAGTACTTC. Translation gives CATSRAGAGEEQYF.